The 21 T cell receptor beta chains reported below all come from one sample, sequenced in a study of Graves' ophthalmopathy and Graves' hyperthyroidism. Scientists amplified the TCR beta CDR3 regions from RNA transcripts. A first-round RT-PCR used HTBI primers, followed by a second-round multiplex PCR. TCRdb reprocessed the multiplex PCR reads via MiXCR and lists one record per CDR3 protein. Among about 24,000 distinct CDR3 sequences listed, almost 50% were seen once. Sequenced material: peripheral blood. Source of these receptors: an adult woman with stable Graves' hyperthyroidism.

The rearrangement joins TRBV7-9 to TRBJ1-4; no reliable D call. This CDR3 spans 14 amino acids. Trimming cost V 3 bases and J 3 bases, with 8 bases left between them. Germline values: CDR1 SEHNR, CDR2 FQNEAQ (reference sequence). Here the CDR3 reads CASSFVQPNEKLFF. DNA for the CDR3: TGTGCCAGCAGCTTTGTACAGCCTAATGAAAAACTGTTTTTT.

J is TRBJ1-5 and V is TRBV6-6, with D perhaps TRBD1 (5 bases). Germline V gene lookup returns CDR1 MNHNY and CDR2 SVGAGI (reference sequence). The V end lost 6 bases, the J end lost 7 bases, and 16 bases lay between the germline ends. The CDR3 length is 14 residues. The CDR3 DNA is TGTGCCAGCAGCCAGGCGGGGACGTTCCAGCCCCAGCATTTT. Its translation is CASSQAGTFQPQHF.

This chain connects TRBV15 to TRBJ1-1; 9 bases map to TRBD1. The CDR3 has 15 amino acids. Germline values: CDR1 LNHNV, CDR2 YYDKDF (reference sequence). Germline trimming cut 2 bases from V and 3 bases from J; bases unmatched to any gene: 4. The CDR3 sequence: CATSRPGQGYTEAFF. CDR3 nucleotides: TGTGCCACCAGCAGACCGGGACAGGGATACACTGAAGCTTTCTTT.

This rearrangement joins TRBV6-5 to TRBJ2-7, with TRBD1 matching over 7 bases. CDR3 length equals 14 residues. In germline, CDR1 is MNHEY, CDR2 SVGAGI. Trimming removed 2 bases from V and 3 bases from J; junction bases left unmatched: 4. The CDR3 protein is CASSYPRQGYEQYF. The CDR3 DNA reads TGTGCCAGCAGTTACCCCCGACAGGGCTACGAGCAGTACTTC.

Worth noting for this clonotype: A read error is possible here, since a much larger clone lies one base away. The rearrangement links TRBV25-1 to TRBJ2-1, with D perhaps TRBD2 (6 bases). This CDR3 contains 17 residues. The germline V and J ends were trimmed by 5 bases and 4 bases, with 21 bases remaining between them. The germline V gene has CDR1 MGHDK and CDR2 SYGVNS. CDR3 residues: CASSLVAEGPTYNEQFF. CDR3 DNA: TGTGCCAGCAGTCTGGTAGCGGAAGGGCCTACGTACAATGAGCAGTTCTTC.

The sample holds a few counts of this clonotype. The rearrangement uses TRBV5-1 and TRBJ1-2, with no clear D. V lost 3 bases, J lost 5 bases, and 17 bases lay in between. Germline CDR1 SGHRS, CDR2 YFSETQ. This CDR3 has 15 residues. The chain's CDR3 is CASSSGLGGNYGYTF. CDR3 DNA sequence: TGCGCCAGCAGCTCCGGCCTCGGAGGTAATTATGGCTACACCTTC.

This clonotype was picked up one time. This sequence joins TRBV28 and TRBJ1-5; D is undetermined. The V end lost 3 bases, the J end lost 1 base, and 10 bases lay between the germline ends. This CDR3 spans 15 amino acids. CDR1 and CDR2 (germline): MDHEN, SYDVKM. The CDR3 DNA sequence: TGTGCCAGCAGTTTTCCGTGTGAGAGCAATCAGCCCCAGCATTTT. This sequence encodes CASSFPCESNQPQHF.

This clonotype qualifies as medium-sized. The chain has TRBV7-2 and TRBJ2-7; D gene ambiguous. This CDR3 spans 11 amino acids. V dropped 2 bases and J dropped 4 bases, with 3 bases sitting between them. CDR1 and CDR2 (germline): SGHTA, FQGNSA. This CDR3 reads CASSLQYEQYF. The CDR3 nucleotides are TGTGCCAGCAGCTTACAGTACGAGCAGTACTTC.

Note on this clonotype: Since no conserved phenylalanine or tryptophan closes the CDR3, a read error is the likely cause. The CDR3 reads CASSSGTVSTDTQYL. The CDR3 DNA is TGTGCCAGCAGCTCCGGGACAGTAAGTACAGATACGCAGTATCTT. The rearrangement uses TRBV5-4 and TRBJ2-3; 7 bases match TRBD1. V shed 3 bases and J 3 bases; nucleotides not matched to a gene: 7. Germline V gene data show CDR1 as SGHNT and CDR2 as YYREEE (reference sequence). The CDR3 contains 15 residues.

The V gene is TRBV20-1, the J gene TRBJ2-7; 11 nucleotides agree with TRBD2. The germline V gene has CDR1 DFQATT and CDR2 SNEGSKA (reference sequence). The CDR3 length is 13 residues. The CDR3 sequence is CSLLAGGIYEQYF. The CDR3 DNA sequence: TGCAGCCTGCTAGCGGGAGGCATCTACGAGCAGTACTTC.

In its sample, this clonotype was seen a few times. The CDR3 nucleotides are TGTGCCAGCAGCTTAGTAGCGGGAGACCACTACGAGCAGTACTTC. Protein: CASSLVAGDHYEQYF. V is TRBV7-2 and J is TRBJ2-7, with 9 bases identical to TRBD2. The CDR3 totals 15 residues. The trim removed 1 base at V and 3 bases at J, leaving 4 bases unmatched. The germline gives CDR1 SGHTA, CDR2 FQGNSA.

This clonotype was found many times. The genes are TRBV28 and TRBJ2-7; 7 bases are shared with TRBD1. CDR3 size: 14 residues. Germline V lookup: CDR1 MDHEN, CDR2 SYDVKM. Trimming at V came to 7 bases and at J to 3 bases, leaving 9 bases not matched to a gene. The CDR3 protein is CASTTSDRFYEQYF. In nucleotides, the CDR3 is TGTGCCAGCACCACCTCGGACAGGTTCTACGAGCAGTACTTC.

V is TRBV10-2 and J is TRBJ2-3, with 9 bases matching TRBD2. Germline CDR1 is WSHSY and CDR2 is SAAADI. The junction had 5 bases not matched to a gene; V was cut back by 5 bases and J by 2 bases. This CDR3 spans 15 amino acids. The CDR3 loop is CASSRRLAVTDTQYF. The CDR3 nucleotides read TGCGCCAGCAGTCGTAGACTAGCGGTCACAGATACGCAGTATTTT.

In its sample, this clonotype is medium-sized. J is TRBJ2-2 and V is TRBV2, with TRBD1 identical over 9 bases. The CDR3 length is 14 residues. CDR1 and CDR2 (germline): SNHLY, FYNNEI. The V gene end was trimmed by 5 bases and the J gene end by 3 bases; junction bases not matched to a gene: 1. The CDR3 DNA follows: TGTGCCAGCAGTCGGACAGGGGACACCGGGGAGCTGTTTTTT. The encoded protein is CASSRTGDTGELFF.

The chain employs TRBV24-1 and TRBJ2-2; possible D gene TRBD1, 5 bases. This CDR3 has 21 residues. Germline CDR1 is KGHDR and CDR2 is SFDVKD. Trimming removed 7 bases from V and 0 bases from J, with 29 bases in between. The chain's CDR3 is CATRNYRQGPQGCANTGELFF. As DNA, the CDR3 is TGTGCCACCAGAAACTATCGCCAGGGTCCCCAGGGCTGTGCGAACACCGGGGAGCTGTTTTTT.

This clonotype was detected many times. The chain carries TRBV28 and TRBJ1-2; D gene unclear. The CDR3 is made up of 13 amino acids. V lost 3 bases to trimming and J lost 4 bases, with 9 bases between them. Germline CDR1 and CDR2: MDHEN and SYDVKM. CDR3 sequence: CASSFRGSYGYTF. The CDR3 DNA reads TGTGCCAGCAGTTTTAGAGGATCCTATGGCTACACCTTC.

The CDR3 spells CASTFGFGSYNSPLHF. DNA of the CDR3: TGTGCCAGCACTTTCGGCTTCGGCTCCTATAATTCACCCCTCCACTTT. The gene calls are TRBV5-6 and TRBJ1-6; D remains ambiguous. The CDR3 sequence is 16 residues long. Germline CDR1 SGHDT, CDR2 YYEEEE. With 6 bases removed from V and 0 bases from J, the gap between germline ends came to 13 bases.

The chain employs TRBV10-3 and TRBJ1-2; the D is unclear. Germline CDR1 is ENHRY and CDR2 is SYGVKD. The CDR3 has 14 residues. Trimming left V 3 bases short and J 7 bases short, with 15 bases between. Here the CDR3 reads CAISDATTSSGYTF. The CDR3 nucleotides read TGTGCCATCAGTGACGCGACGACGTCATCTGGCTACACCTTC.

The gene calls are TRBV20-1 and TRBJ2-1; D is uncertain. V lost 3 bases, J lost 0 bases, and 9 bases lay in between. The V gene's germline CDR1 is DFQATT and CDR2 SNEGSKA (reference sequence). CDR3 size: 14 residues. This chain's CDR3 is CSARLDHSYNEQFF. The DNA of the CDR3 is TGCAGTGCTAGGCTGGACCACTCCTACAATGAGCAGTTCTTC.

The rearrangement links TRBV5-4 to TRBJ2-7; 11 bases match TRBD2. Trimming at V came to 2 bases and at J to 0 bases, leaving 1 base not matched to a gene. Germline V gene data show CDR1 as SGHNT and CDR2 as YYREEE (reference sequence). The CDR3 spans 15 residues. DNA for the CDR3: TGTGCCAGCAGCTTCACTAGCGGGGGCTCCTACGAGCAGTACTTC. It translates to CASSFTSGGSYEQYF.

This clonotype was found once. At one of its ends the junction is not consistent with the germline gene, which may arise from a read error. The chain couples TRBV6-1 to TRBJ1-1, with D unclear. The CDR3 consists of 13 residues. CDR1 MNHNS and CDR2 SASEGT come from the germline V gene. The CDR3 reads CASPSIMNTETFF. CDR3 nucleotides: TGTGCCAGCCCTAGTATCATGAACACTGAAACTTTCTTT.